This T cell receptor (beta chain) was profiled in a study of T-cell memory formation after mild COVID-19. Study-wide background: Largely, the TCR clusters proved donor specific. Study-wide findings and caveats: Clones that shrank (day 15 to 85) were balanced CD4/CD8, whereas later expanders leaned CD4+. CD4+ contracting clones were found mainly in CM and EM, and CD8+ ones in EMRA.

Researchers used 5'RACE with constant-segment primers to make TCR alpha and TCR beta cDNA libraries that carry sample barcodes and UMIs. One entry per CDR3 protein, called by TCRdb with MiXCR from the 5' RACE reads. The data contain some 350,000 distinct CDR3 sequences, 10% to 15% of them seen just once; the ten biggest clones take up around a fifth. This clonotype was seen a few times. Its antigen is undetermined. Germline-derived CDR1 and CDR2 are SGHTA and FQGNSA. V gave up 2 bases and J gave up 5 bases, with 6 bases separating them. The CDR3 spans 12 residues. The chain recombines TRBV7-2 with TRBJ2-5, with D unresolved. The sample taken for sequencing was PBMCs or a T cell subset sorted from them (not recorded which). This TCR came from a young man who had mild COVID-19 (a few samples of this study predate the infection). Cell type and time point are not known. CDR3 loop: CASSLMRETQYF. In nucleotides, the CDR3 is TGTGCCAGCAGCTTAATGCGGGAGACCCAGTACTTC.